The rows below give T cell receptor beta chains drawn from one sample of a study of CD8+ T cells in alopecia areata. Assay used: immunoSEQ multiplex PCR; TCRdb lists only in-frame clones, some missing. This sample has 220,000 or so clones, with 57% found just once. The sample here was CD4+ T cells sorted from blood, taken at week 0. The receptors here all came from a human donor with alopecia areata. Both conserved end residues are part of each CDR3. A D gene is named only where the DNA matches it firmly.

d_call	j_call	v_call	cdr3_aa
.	TRBJ1-4	TRBV11-2	CASSLDRRNEKLFF
TRBD1	TRBJ2-3	TRBV14	CASSLGTGKYASSNF
TRBD2	TRBJ2-3	TRBV29-1	CSVEGLAGVRDTQYF
TRBD1	TRBJ2-7	TRBV29-1	CSVDTDRAGEQYF
TRBD1	TRBJ2-7	TRBV13	CASSGGQGLNEQYF
.	TRBJ2-7	TRBV27	CASSSINYEQYF
.	TRBJ1-2	TRBV11-2	CASSLGAAYGYTF
TRBD1	TRBJ1-1	TRBV25-1	CASSGSGGTEAFF
TRBD1	TRBJ1-1	TRBV10-3	CAIKGTGGNTEAFF
TRBD1	TRBJ2-3	TRBV30	CAWSPGQGRDTQYF
.	TRBJ1-2	TRBV30	CAWTRVPAYGYTF
.	TRBJ2-5	TRBV6-5	CASSPRGTQETQYF
TRBD1	TRBJ2-7	TRBV12-5	CASGTGQGAQEQYF
.	TRBJ1-2	TRBV6-6	CASRPRGRTLYGYTF
TRBD2	TRBJ2-1	TRBV9	CASSVIWSSGYNEQFF
.	TRBJ2-3	TRBV30	CAWRGGSHADTQYF
.	TRBJ2-1	TRBV30	CAWSVHLGEQFF
.	TRBJ1-4	TRBV5-6	CASSQRGRGVEKLFF
TRBD2	TRBJ2-5	TRBV5-4	CASSTLASGKIQETQYF
.	TRBJ2-3	TRBV11-2	CASSLLVRDTQYF
TRBD1	TRBJ2-3	TRBV11-1	CASSHRGQGDTQYF
.	TRBJ2-1	TRBV11-2	CASSLAGRTRDRRQFF
TRBD2	TRBJ2-1	TRBV7-9	CASRITSGSQFF
TRBD1	TRBJ2-3	TRBV2	CASRYRGSTDTQYF
.	TRBJ2-7	TRBV28	CASSPSGPVLYEQYF
TRBD2	TRBJ2-1	TRBV2	CASRGLAYNEQFF
.	TRBJ2-2	TRBV4-1	CASSRGLQVGQRNTGELFF
.	TRBJ1-2	TRBV18	CASSPRGSYGYTF
TRBD2	TRBJ2-1	TRBV14	CASSTHMSRDYFISYNEQFF
.	TRBJ2-3	TRBV9	CASSVSHTDTQYF
.	TRBJ1-3	TRBV6-5	CASSYSVSRAGNTIYF